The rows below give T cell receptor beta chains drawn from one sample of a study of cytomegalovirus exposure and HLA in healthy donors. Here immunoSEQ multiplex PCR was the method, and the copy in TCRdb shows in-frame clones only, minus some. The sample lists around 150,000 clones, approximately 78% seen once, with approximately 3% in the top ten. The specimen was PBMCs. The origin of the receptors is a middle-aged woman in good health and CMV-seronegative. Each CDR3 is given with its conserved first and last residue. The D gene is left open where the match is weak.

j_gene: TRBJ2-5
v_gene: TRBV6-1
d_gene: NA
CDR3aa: CASSNRRDQETQYF

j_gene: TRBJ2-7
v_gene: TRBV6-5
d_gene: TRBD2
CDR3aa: CASSYSTGGRAYEQYF

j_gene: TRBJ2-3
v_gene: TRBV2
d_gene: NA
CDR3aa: CASSGVVDTQYF

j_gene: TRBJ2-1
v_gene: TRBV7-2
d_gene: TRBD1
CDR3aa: CASSPLGQGYNEQFF

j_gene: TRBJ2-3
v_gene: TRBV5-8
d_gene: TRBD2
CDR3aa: CASSLAGGTDTQYF

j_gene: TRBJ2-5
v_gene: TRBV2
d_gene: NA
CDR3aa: CASSLGLAETQYF

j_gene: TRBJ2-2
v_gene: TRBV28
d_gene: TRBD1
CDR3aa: CASDRQGASGELFF

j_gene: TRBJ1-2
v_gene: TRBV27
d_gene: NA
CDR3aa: CASSFNQNANYGYTF

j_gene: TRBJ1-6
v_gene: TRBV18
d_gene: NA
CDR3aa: CASSPAGLGGSPLHF

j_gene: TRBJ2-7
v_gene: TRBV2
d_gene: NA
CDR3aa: CASTRSLLSYEQYF

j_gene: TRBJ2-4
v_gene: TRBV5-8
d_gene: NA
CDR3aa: CASSLGWALAKNIQYF

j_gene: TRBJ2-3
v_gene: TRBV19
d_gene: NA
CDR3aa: CASSIGGQGGTDTQYF

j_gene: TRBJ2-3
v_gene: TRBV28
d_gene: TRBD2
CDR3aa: CASSLGGVTDTQYF

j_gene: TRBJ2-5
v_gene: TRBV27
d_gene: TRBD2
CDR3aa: CASGLRFTSGGILVETQYF

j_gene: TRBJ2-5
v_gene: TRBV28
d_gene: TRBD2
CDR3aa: CASSALAGVKTQYF

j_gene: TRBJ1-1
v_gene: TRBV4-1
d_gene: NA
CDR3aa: CASSQIRRVNTEAFF

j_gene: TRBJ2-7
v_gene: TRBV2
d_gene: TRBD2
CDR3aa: CASVPIPASGGLREQYF

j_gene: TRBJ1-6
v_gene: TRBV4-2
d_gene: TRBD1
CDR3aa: CASSQETGGGYNSPLHF

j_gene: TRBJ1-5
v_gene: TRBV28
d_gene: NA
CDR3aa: CASTWGGQGNQPQHF

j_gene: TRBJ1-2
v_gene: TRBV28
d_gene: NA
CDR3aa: CASSLYGYGYTF

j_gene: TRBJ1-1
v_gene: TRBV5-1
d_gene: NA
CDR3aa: CASSSGDSAGLSAFF

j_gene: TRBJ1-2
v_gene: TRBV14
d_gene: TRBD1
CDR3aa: CASSHFVGRGPNGYTF

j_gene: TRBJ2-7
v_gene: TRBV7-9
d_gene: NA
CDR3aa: CASSRLRGQTWYEQYF

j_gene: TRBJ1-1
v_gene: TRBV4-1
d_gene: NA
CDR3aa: CASSQLNGRWGAMNTEAFF

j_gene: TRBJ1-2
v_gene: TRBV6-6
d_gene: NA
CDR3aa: CASSRTVLDGYTF

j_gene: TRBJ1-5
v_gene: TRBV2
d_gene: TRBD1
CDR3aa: CASSPGQGGRQPQHF

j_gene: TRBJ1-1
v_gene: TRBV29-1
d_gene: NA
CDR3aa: CSVEVPGRHTEAFF

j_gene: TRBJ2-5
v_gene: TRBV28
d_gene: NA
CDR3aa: CASSLQDSIQETQYF

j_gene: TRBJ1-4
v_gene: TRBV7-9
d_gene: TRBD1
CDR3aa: CASSLGQGYEKLFF

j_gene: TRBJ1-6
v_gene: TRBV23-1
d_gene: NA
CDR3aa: CASSQLSVYPVFPSYNSPLHF

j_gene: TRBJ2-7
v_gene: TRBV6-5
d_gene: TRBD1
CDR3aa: CASRYGQGAYEQYF

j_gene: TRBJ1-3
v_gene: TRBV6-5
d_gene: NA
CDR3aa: CASSFGQMFNTIYF

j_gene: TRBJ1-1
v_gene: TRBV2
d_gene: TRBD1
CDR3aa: CASLGQGWVEAFF

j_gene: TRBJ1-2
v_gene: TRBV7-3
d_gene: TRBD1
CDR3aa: CASSLTGAYGYTF

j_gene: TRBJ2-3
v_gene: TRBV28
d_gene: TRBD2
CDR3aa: CASSSSSGGASTDTQYF

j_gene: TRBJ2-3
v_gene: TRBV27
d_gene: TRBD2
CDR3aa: CASSFFLAGGPDTQYF

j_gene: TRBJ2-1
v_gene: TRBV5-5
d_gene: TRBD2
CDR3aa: CASSERVAGVNEQFF

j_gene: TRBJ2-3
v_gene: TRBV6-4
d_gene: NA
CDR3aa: CASSAQGGGLNTQYF

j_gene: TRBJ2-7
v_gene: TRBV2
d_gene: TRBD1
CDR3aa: CASRRTGVGGEQYF

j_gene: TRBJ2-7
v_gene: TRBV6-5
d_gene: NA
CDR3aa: CASSYSWAGSYEQYF

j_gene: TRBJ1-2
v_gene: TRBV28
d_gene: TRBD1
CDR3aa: CASRQARGQADRLYGYTF

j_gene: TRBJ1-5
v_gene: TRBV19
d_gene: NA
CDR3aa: CASSIWGASNQPQHF

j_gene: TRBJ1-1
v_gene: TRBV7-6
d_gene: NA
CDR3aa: CASSFQLNTEAFF

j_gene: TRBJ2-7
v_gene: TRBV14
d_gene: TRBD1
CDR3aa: CASSHDRGRVGEQYF

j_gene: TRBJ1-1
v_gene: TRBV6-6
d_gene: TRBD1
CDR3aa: CASSWDRGNTEAFF

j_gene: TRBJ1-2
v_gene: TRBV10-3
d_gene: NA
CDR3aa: CAIMGGLYGYTF

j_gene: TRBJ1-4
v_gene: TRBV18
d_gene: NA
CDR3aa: CASSPGSLEKLFF